These T cell receptor beta chains were read from a single sample in a study of T-cell memory formation after mild COVID-19. TCRdb called the 5' RACE reads again in MiXCR, with one record for every CDR3 protein. The sample contains about 360,000 distinct CDR3 sequences, around an eighth of which appear only once. Sequencing was done on a sample of PBMCs or a T cell subset sorted from them (not recorded which). Source of these receptors: a man between 18 and 35 years old who had mild COVID-19 (a few samples of this study predate the infection). Cell type and time point are not known. Both conserved end residues are part of each CDR3. D genes are given only for firm matches. Size is stated for part of the rows, as once, few or many counts, or as a class when the clone is expanded.

>TRBD1|many|TRBJ2-7|TRBV4-1
TGCGCCAGCAGCTATAAGGACAGGGAGGCCTACGAGCAGTACTTC
CASSYKDREAYEQYF
>-|many|TRBJ1-1|TRBV5-6
TGTGCCAGCAGCCAGGCCGGGATTTCAACCGGAGCTTTCTTT
CASSQAGISTGAFF
>TRBD1|few|TRBJ1-2|TRBV18
TGTGCCAGCTTCGCCGGGGACAGGTCCTATGGCTACACCTTC
CASFAGDRSYGYTF
>-|-|TRBJ2-3|TRBV7-9
TGTGCCAGCAGCCCCCCGCTTTCAGATACGCAGTATTTT
CASSPPLSDTQYF
>-|-|TRBJ2-5|TRBV28
TGTGCCAGCAGGATTCCGGGTCCGGAGACCCAGTACTTC
CASRIPGPETQYF
>-|-|TRBJ1-4|TRBV4-3
TGCGCCAGCAGCCAAGACTCGCGGGGAGGGTTTAGTAATGAAAAACTGTTTTTT
CASSQDSRGGFSNEKLFF
>-|few|TRBJ2-7|TRBV5-8
TGTGCCAGCAGCTTGGATGGAACAGGCGGCGAGCAGTACTTC
CASSLDGTGGEQYF
>-|-|TRBJ2-6|TRBV25-1
TGTGCCAGCAGTGGGTACGGGGCTGGGGCCAACGTCCTGACTTTC
CASSGYGAGANVLTF
>TRBD1|-|TRBJ1-1|TRBV12-5
TGTGCTAGTGCGTTGGGACAGCTGAACACTGAAGCTTTCTTT
CASALGQLNTEAFF
>-|few|TRBJ2-5|TRBV20-1
TGCAGTGCTAGAGATTCGGCGGGATCGGGGGAGACCCAGTACTTC
CSARDSAGSGETQYF
>TRBD2|-|TRBJ2-2|TRBV12-3/TRBV12-4
TGTGCAGCGGGGGCTAGCGGGGCCGGGGAGCTGTTTTTT
CAAGASGAGELFF
>-|-|TRBJ1-2|TRBV6-2/TRBV6-3
TGTGCCAGCAGTGGGGACATCCAGGGCTATGGCTACACCTTC
CASSGDIQGYGYTF
>-|many|TRBJ2-3|TRBV7-3
TGTGCCAGCAGCTCGCTGCTAAGCACAGATACGCAGTATTTT
CASSSLLSTDTQYF
>-|-|TRBJ2-5|TRBV3-1
TGTGCCAGCAGCCTGAGGACGGACTCGTACCAAGAGACCCAGTACTTC
CASSLRTDSYQETQYF
>TRBD1|-|TRBJ1-2|TRBV7-3
TGTGCCAGCAGCTCCGGCCCCGGGACAGTCTATGGCTACACCTTC
CASSSGPGTVYGYTF
>-|-|TRBJ1-3|TRBV20-1
TGCAGTGCTAGAGTCCCAGGGAAGGGAAACACCATATATTTT
CSARVPGKGNTIYF
>TRBD2|-|TRBJ2-1|TRBV7-2
TGTGCCAGCAGCGTCCGAAGGGGACTAGCGGGTTCCAATGAGCAGTTCTTC
CASSVRRGLAGSNEQFF
>TRBD1|-|TRBJ2-3|TRBV7-9
TGTGCCAGCATCCTGAAAGGCCCCGGGACAGCGCATACGCAGTATTTT
CASILKGPGTAHTQYF
>TRBD1|-|TRBJ2-3|TRBV7-6
TGTGCCAGCAGCTCGGGACAGGGGCTCGATACGCAGTATTTT
CASSSGQGLDTQYF
>-|few|TRBJ1-2|TRBV27
TGTGCCAGCAGTCTATCCGGGGCCAACTATGGCTACACCTTC
CASSLSGANYGYTF
>TRBD1|few|TRBJ1-5|TRBV6-5
TGTGCCAGCCATGGGACAGGGGAAGGGCAGCCCCAGCATTTT
CASHGTGEGQPQHF
>TRBD2|-|TRBJ2-1|TRBV15
TGTGCCACCAGCAGAGATAACAGCGGGGGGGCCGGATCCTACAATGAGCAGTTCTTC
CATSRDNSGGAGSYNEQFF